This T cell receptor beta chain was obtained from a study of metastatic and nonmetastatic thyroid tumors. Patients were all untreated before their thyroid surgery. A remark on this clone: The junction shows a germline mismatch at one end, possibly a read error.

Germline loops: CDR1 DFQATT, CDR2 SNEGSKA (reference sequence). The CDR3 has 13 amino acids. MiXCR reprocessed the PCR reads for TCRdb. The sample includes about 38,000 clones, 25% to 30% seen only once; the top ten take roughly 8.8%. This receptor was identified in a female donor with papillary thyroid cancer or a benign thyroid nodule (not recorded which). Some clones in this sample may be carry-over from other donors' samples. Input material: blood. The rearrangement uses TRBV20-1 and TRBJ1-5; D is ambiguous. CDR3 coding DNA: TGCAGTGCCTCTTTGGACCGGTATAAGCCCCAGCGTTTT. It encodes CSASLDRYKPQRF.